The clone carrying this T cell receptor (beta chain) has a handful of counts. Trimming pared 0 bases from V and 6 bases from J, leaving 8 bases between. The length of the CDR3 is 14 residues. Germline CDR1 reads LGHNA; CDR2 reads YSLEER. This record comes from a study of blood T cell repertoires in COVID-19. Clones were sequenced by immunoSEQ multiplex PCR, and TCRdb holds only the in-frame ones, with some missing. This sample has tens of thousands of clones, with approximately 90% found just once. Sequencing was done on a sample of peripheral blood. The chain has TRBV4-3 and TRBJ2-2; D possibly corresponds to TRBD1 (5 bases). The TCR originated in a man over 45 with active or convalescent COVID-19. CDR3 protein: CASSQERGPGELFF. CDR3 DNA: TGCGCCAGCAGCCAAGAAAGGGGTCCCGGGGAGCTGTTTTTT.